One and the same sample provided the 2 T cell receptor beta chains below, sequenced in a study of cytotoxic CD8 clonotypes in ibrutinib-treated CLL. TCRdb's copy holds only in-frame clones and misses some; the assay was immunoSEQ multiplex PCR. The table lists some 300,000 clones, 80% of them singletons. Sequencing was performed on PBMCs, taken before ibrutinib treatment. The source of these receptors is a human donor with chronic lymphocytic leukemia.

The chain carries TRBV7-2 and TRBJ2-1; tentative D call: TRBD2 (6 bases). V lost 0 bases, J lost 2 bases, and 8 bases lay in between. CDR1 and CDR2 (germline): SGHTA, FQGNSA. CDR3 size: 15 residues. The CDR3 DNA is TGTGCCAGCAGCTTAGCGCGGGGTGCCTACAATGAGCAGTTCTTC. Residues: CASSLARGAYNEQFF.

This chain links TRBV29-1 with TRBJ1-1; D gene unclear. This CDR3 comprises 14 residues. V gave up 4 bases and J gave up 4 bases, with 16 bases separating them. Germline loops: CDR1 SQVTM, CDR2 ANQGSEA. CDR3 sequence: CSVVNRGMVTEAFF. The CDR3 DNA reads TGCAGCGTTGTAAATAGAGGGATGGTCACTGAAGCTTTCTTT. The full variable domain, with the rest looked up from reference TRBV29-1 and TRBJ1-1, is SAVISQKPSRDICQRGTSLTIQCQVDSQVTMMFWYRQQPGQSLTLIATANQGSEATYESGFVIDKFPISRPNLTFSTLTVSNMSPEDSSIYLCSVVNRGMVTEAFFGQGTRLTVV.